These 15 T cell receptor beta chains were all obtained from the same sample, sequenced in a study of graft-versus-host responses after intestinal transplantation. Generated by immunoSEQ multiplex PCR, the TCRdb table keeps only in-frame clones and is missing some. The data show approximately 58,000 clones, approximately 90% seen once. The sequencing used PBMCs, collected 26 days after transplant. The receptors shown here come from a human patient who received an intestinal transplant, so some T cells may come from the graft donor.

This clone was picked up one time. This chain links TRBV4-3 with TRBJ2-2; D may be TRBD1 (6 bases). Trimming removed 5 bases from V and 0 bases from J, with 13 bases in between. This CDR3 has 16 residues. CDR1 is LGHNA, CDR2 YSLEER, per germline. The CDR3 DNA is TGCGCCAGCAGCGAACAGGGAGACGCGAACACCGGGGAGCTGTTTTTT. Protein sequence: CASSEQGDANTGELFF.

This clone was counted between two and nine times. This chain uses TRBV6-5 with TRBJ2-6; tentatively, D is TRBD2 (5 bases). Germline V CDR1 and CDR2: MNHEY, SVGAGI. CDR3 size: 14 residues. The germline V and J ends were trimmed by 5 bases and 4 bases, with 9 bases remaining between them. Here the CDR3 reads CASSTSAGANVLTF. The CDR3 DNA sequence: TGTGCCAGCAGTACTAGTGCCGGGGCCAACGTCCTGACTTTC.

V and J are TRBV6-1 and TRBJ2-3; D possibly corresponds to TRBD2 (6 bases). The CDR3 contains 15 residues. V shed 3 bases and J shed 5 bases, with 15 bases lying between them. Germline V lookup: CDR1 MNHNS, CDR2 SASEGT. CDR3 sequence (DNA): TGTGCCAGCAGTGAGCCGGGGGTAAGGGAAGATACGCAGTATTTT. Its protein product is CASSEPGVREDTQYF.

The V and J genes are TRBV10-3 and TRBJ1-2; 7 bases are a match to TRBD1. The CDR3 has 12 amino acids. The germline CDR1 and CDR2 sequences are ENHRY and SYGVKD. Trimming at V came to 7 bases and at J to 6 bases, leaving 5 bases not matched to a gene. CDR3 sequence: CAINQQGNGYTF. CDR3 nucleotide sequence: TGTGCCATCAATCAACAGGGGAATGGCTACACCTTC.

In the case of this clone: One end of the junction varies from germline; a read error may be responsible. The chain recombines TRBV7-7 with TRBJ2-5; TRBD2 agrees at 8 bases. The CDR3 is 17 residues long. Germline V lookup: CDR1 SSHAT, CDR2 FNYEAQ (reference sequence). The CDR3 loop is CASSLFPRTSNQETQYF. The CDR3 nucleotides are TGTGCTAGCAGCTTATTCCCCAGGACTAGCAACCAAGAGACCCAGTACTTC.

This chain links TRBV6-1 with TRBJ1-4; TRBD1 matches at 8 bases. Germline-derived CDR1 and CDR2 are MNHNS and SASEGT. The V gene end was trimmed by 5 bases and the J gene end by 7 bases; junction bases not matched to a gene: 6. This CDR3 has 14 residues. The CDR3 region has the DNA TGTGCCAGCAGTCGTCAGGGGGCGCGTGAAAAACTGTTTTTT. This translates into CASSRQGAREKLFF.

The sample holds one count of this clone. CDR3 protein: CASSEGTREGQPQHF. CDR3 bases: TGTGCCAGCAGTGAAGGGACTCGGGAGGGCCAGCCCCAGCATTTT. J is TRBJ1-5 and V is TRBV6-1; D call uncertain. CDR1 is MNHNS and CDR2 is SASEGT in the germline V gene. V shed 1 base and J shed 7 bases, with 14 bases lying between them. This CDR3 is built from 15 residues.

This sequence joins TRBV7-2 and TRBJ2-3, with 8 bases lining up with TRBD2. Losses at the gene ends were 1 base for V and 4 bases for J; bases not matched to a gene: 7. This CDR3 has 16 amino acids. Germline CDR1 and CDR2: SGHTA and FQGNSA. The CDR3 coding sequence is TGTGCCAGCAGCTTAGAAGAGCGGGAGCTTCCAGATACGCAGTATTTT. Translating gives CASSLEERELPDTQYF.

This clone showed up just once. The chain combines TRBV20-1 with TRBJ2-7; a weak D match, TRBD2 (6 bases). This CDR3 has 11 amino acids. Trimming removed 3 bases from V and 3 bases from J, with 6 bases in between. Germline CDR1 DFQATT, CDR2 SNEGSKA (reference sequence). The DNA for the CDR3 is TGCAGTGCTAGCGGGGGCTACGAGCAGTACTTC. Protein: CSASGGYEQYF.

J is TRBJ2-5 and V is TRBV7-2; no clear D gene. This CDR3 contains 13 residues. Germline CDR1 is SGHTA and CDR2 is FQGNSA. The V end lost 7 bases, the J end lost 1 base, and 10 bases lay between the germline ends. The CDR3 DNA reads as TGTGCCAGCATTCGGGTAGCCCAAGAGACCCAGTACTTC. Its translation: CASIRVAQETQYF.

The J gene is TRBJ1-1, the V gene TRBV5-6; D is possibly TRBD1 (6 bases). The V gene lost 1 base and the J gene lost 4 bases, with 11 bases spanning the gap. Germline V gene data show CDR1 as SGHDT and CDR2 as YYEEEE. CDR3 size: 14 residues. The CDR3 DNA follows: TGTGCCAGCAGCTTGTGGGGGCGGAGCACTGAAGCTTTCTTT. It codes for CASSLWGRSTEAFF.

This chain connects TRBV6-1 to TRBJ2-2, with a possible D match to TRBD2 (5 bases). V was clipped by 1 base and J by 5 bases, with 14 bases between them. CDR1 MNHNS and CDR2 SASEGT come from the germline V gene. The CDR3 runs 16 residues. The CDR3 DNA reads TGTGCCAGCAGTGAAGGGCTAGCTGGGGTAACCGGGGAGCTGTTTTTT. It specifies CASSEGLAGVTGELFF.

This clone was seen only a few times. The J gene is TRBJ1-4, the V gene TRBV7-9; no clear D. The germline gives CDR1 SEHNR, CDR2 FQNEAQ (reference sequence). V was pared by 5 bases and J by 8 bases, with 18 bases between. The CDR3 runs to 15 residues. The CDR3: CASSTPGAIGEKLFF. Written as DNA, the CDR3 is TGTGCCAGCAGCACCCCGGGAGCCATAGGGGAAAAACTGTTTTTT.

This clone was found once. CDR3 in DNA: TGTGCCAGCAGCCCAGGGTTTTCCTACAATGAGCAGTTCTTC. It is translated as CASSPGFSYNEQFF. The chain recombines TRBV5-4 with TRBJ2-1, with D perhaps TRBD1 (5 bases). The CDR3 loop spans 14 amino acids. Germline V CDR1 and CDR2: SGHNT, YYREEE (reference sequence). V gave up 4 bases and J gave up 1 base, with 9 bases separating them. Together with reference TRBV5-4 and TRBJ2-1, the CDR3 gives the full variable domain: ETGVTQSPTHLIKTRGQQVTLRCSSQSGHNTVSWYQQALGQGPQFIFQYYREEENGRGNFPPRFSGLQFPNYSSELNVNALELDDSALYLCASSPGFSYNEQFFGPGTRLTVL.

The chain has TRBV11-2 and TRBJ2-3; no reliable D call. CDR1 and CDR2 from the germline V gene are SGHAT and FQNNGV. The CDR3 is 13 amino acids. V was clipped by 1 base and J by 2 bases, with 4 bases between them. The CDR3 sequence is CASSLGLTDTQYF. CDR3 sequence (DNA): TGTGCCAGCAGCTTAGGACTCACAGATACGCAGTATTTT. Full variable domain (missing parts from reference TRBV11-2 and TRBJ2-3): EAGVAQSPRYKIIEKRQSVAFWCNPISGHATLYWYQQILGQGPKLLIQFQNNGVVDDSQLPKDRFSAERLKGVDSTLKIQPAKLEDSAVYLCASSLGLTDTQYFGPGTRLTVL.